The T cell receptor (beta chain) under discussion was sequenced for a study of siplizumab effects on memory and regulatory T cells. Per sample, 95,000 to 100,000 TCR templates were assayed. Some clones are missing from TCRdb's copy, which holds only in-frame ones; the method was immunoSEQ multiplex PCR. The table lists about 120,000 clones, less than 95% of them singletons, with roughly 1.7% in the top ten. Trimming cost V 1 base and J 8 bases, with 14 bases left between them. Germline V gene data show CDR1 as SGHDN and CDR2 as FVKESK. The CDR3 extends over 14 amino acids. Source material: non-Treg CD4+ T cells sorted from blood. The TCR comes from a human donor in good health. The chain links TRBV14 to TRBJ1-2, with D perhaps matching TRBD1 (6 bases). The DNA for the CDR3 is TGTGCCAGCAGCCAAGTCTGGGGGGCGTCCGGCTACACCTTC. Translating gives CASSQVWGASGYTF.